This is a list of T cell receptor beta chains from one sample in a study of shared clonotypes between healthy human individuals. Measured with immunoSEQ multiplex PCR; TCRdb has only the in-frame clones, and not every one. The table records over 1.5 million clones, 95% to 99% of them present only once. The source material was naive CD4+ T cells sorted from blood. The receptor set was obtained from a man aged 25-40 years in good health. CDR3s leave out the opening cysteine and the closing phenylalanine or tryptophan. The order of the fields is V gene, D gene, J gene, CDR3 protein. A D gene is named only where the DNA matches it firmly.

>TRBV10-3|NA|TRBJ2-2
AISESGGGSAGELF
>TRBV5-4|TRBD1|TRBJ1-3
ASRPQGQGAPGNTIY
>TRBV18|NA|TRBJ2-7
ASSPSSAASYEQY
>TRBV9|NA|TRBJ2-7
ASSLRDGYEQY
>TRBV27|TRBD2|TRBJ2-5
ASSLLGRGSAGETQY
>TRBV5-4|NA|TRBJ1-2
ASSIPQGGFGGYT
>TRBV4-1|NA|TRBJ1-4
ASSQVEGRGEKLF
>TRBV11-1|NA|TRBJ2-4
ASSLGRVKNIQY
>TRBV6-6|NA|TRBJ1-2
ASTGHTEYYGYT
>TRBV9|NA|TRBJ1-3
ASSVSGVDSGNTIY
>TRBV11-2|NA|TRBJ2-2
ASRLTGTTGELF
>TRBV6-5|NA|TRBJ2-3
ASSRSTQY
>TRBV28|TRBD2|TRBJ2-1
ASREIAGGNNEQF
>TRBV15|TRBD2|TRBJ2-7
ATSKRTSNSHEQY
>TRBV5-6|NA|TRBJ1-3
ASSLAGGNTIY
>TRBV7-2|NA|TRBJ2-7
ASSPRQVLGHRQY
>TRBV29-1|NA|TRBJ1-5
SGKIPGNQPQH
>TRBV10-3|TRBD1|TRBJ2-7
AISRGQGWSYEQY
>TRBV20-1|NA|TRBJ2-1
SATGLSEQF
>TRBV7-9|NA|TRBJ1-5
ASSLELGQPQH
>TRBV5-1|TRBD2|TRBJ2-2
ASSLAGTSGTGELF
>TRBV11-2|NA|TRBJ2-2
ASSSYSTPGELF
>TRBV27|TRBD2|TRBJ2-7
ASTVAGGLFYEQY
>TRBV4-2|NA|TRBJ1-5
ASSQDLGSGNQPQH
>TRBV2|TRBD2|TRBJ2-4
ASSGSGGVNIQY
>TRBV5-1|NA|TRBJ1-5
ASRDSPDQPQH
>TRBV29-1|TRBD2|TRBJ2-1
SVITSGSYNEQF
>TRBV7-9|NA|TRBJ2-5
ASSLGGLETQY
>TRBV9|NA|TRBJ2-6
ASSVGGSGANVLT
>TRBV19|NA|TRBJ1-1
ASSMGPRAEAF
>TRBV5-4|TRBD2|TRBJ2-2
ASSKGLAGAVNTGELF
>TRBV19|TRBD1|TRBJ2-5
ASSMGQGKETQY
>TRBV5-6|NA|TRBJ2-3
ASSPQGATSVGTQY
>TRBV7-2|TRBD2|TRBJ2-3
ASSGGGTDTQY
>TRBV10-1|NA|TRBJ1-5
ASSGWAGYNQPQH
>TRBV30|TRBD1|TRBJ1-6
AWSTPGQARSPLH
>TRBV30|NA|TRBJ1-5
AWSQAGDQPQH
>TRBV5-1|TRBD2|TRBJ2-7
ASSRKTSGSTPYEQY
>TRBV29-1|TRBD2|TRBJ2-1
SVEGLAGTLNEQF
>TRBV18|TRBD2|TRBJ2-7
ASSPGTSGSYEQY
>TRBV28|TRBD2|TRBJ2-1
ASSSGLEVEQF
>TRBV6-5|NA|TRBJ2-7
ASSLGGLYEQY
>TRBV5-6|NA|TRBJ1-1
ASSKGRLNTEAF
>TRBV5-1|TRBD2|TRBJ2-1
ASSRTSGVRYNEQF
>TRBV19|NA|TRBJ2-3
ASSTRTSSSQY
>TRBV5-1|NA|TRBJ2-1
ASSSDQRYNEQF
>TRBV7-9|NA|TRBJ1-1
ASSLEGGSAEAF
>TRBV7-9|TRBD1|TRBJ2-7
ASSAGTGSNWVYEQY